This T cell receptor (beta chain) was sequenced during a study of T cells after posttransplantation cyclophosphamide. Sequencing was performed with immunoSEQ multiplex PCR; in TCRdb, only in-frame clones are kept and a portion is missing. Of 8,000 to 10,000 clones in the sample, roughly 90% are singletons; the top ten hold 4.2%. Sampled 1 year posttransplant, controls received myeloablative marrow transplants, methotrexate and a calcineurin inhibitor. Here the sequenced sample was PBMCs, taken about 67 weeks after allogeneic stem cell transplant with calcineurin inhibitor and methotrexate. This TCR derives from a male patient in his fifties or sixties who received an allogeneic stem cell transplant from an unrelated donor, was CMV-positive, and had chronic GVHD only. Part of the T cells may come from the graft donor.

The CDR3 spells CASSSGQGAYEQYF. CDR3 nucleotides: TGTGCCAGCAGTTCAGGACAGGGGGCCTACGAGCAGTACTTC. This chain uses TRBV6-5 with TRBJ2-7, with 10 bases lining up with TRBD1. CDR3 length: 14 residues. Germline V lookup: CDR1 MNHEY, CDR2 SVGAGI. J gave up 2 bases and V 4 bases, and 2 bases lay outside the gene matches.